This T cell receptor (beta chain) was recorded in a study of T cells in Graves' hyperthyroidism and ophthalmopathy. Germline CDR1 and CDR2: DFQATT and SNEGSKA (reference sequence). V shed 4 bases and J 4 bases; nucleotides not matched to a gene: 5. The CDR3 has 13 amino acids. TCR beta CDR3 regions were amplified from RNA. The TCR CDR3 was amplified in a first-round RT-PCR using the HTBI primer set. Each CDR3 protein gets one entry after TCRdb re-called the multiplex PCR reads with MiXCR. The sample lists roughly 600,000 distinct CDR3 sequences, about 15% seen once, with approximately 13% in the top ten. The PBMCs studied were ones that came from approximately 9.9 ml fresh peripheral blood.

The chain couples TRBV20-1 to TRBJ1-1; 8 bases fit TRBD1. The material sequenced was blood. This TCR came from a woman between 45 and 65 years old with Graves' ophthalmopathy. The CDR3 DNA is TGCAGTGCTACTGGACAGGGTATCACTGAAGCTTTCTTT. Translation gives CSATGQGITEAFF.